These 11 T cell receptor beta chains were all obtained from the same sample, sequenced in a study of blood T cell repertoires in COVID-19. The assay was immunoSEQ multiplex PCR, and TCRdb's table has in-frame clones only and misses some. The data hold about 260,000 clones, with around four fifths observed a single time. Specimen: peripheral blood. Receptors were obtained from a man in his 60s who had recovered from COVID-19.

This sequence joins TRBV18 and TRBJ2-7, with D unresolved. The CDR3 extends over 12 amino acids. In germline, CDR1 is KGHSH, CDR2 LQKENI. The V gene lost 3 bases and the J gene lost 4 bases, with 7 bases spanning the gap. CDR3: CASSPEEYEQYF. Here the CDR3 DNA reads TGTGCCAGCTCACCTGAGGAATACGAGCAGTACTTC.

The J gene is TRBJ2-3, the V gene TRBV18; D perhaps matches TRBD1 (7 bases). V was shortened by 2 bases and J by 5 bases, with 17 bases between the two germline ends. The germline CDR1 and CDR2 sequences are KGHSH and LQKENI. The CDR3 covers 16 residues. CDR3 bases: TGTGCCAGCTCACCAGTCCCGGACAGGCGGGGAGATACGCAGTATTTT. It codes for CASSPVPDRRGDTQYF. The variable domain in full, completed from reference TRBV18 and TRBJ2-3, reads NAGVMQNPRHLVRRRGQEARLRCSPMKGHSHVYWYRQLPEEGLKFMVYLQKENIIDESGMPKERFSAEFPKEGPSILRIQQVVRGDSAAYFCASSPVPDRRGDTQYFGPGTRLTVL.

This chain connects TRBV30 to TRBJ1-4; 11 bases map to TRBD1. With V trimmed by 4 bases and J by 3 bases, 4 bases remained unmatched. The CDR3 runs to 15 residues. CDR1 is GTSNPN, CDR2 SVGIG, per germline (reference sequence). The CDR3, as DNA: TGTGCCTGGAAAACGGACAGGGGGCCTAATGAAAAACTGTTTTTT. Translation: CAWKTDRGPNEKLFF.

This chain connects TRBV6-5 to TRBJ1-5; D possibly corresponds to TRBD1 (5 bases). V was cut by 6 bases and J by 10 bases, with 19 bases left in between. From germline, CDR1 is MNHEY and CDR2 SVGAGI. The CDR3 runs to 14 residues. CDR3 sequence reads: CASRTGTYSAPQHF. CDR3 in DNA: TGTGCCAGCAGGACCGGGACTTACTCAGCTCCCCAGCATTTT.

The chain's CDR3 is CASSAPQSGSRMQYF. The CDR3 DNA sequence: TGTGCCAGCAGCGCACCCCAAAGCGGGAGTCGTATGCAGTATTTT. This chain joins TRBV9 and TRBJ2-3; the match to TRBD2 covers 8 bases. CDR3 length equals 15 residues. V was pared by 3 bases and J by 11 bases, with 14 bases of the junction left unmatched. From germline, CDR1 is SGDLS and CDR2 YYNGEE. The variable domain in full, with the rest retrieved from reference TRBV9 and TRBJ2-3, is DSGVTQTPKHLITATGQRVTLRCSPRSGDLSVYWYQQSLDQGLQFLIQYYNGEERAKGNILERFSAQQFPDLHSELNLSSLELGDSALYFCASSAPQSGSRMQYFGPGTRLTVL.

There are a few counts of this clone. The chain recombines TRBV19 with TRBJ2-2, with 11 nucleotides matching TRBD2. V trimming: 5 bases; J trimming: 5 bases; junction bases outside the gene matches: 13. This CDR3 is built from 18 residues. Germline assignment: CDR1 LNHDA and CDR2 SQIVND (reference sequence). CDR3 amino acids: CASSLGRPGTSGTGELFF. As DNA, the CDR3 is TGTGCCAGTAGTCTTGGAAGACCCGGGACTAGCGGTACCGGGGAGCTGTTTTTT.

CDR3 sequence reads: CASTGQGIQETQYF. The CDR3 region has the DNA TGCGCCAGCACAGGACAGGGGATACAAGAGACCCAGTACTTC. This chain joins TRBV10-2 and TRBJ2-5, with 9 bases identical to TRBD1. Germline V gene sequence: CDR1 WSHSY, CDR2 SAAADI. The CDR3 totals 14 residues. The junction had 5 bases not matched to a gene; V was cut back by 7 bases and J by 2 bases.

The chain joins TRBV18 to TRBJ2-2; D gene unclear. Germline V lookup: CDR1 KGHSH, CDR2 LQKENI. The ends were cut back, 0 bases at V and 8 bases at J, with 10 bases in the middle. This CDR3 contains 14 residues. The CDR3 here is CASSPPNPRGELFF. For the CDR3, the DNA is TGTGCCAGCTCACCACCGAACCCTAGGGGGGAGCTGTTTTTT.

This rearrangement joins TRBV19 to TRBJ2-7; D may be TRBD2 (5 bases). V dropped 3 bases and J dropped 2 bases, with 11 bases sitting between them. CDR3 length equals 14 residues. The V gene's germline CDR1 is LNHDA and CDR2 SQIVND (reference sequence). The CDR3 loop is CASSMWEPPYEQYF. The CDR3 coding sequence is TGTGCCAGTAGTATGTGGGAGCCTCCCTACGAGCAGTACTTC.

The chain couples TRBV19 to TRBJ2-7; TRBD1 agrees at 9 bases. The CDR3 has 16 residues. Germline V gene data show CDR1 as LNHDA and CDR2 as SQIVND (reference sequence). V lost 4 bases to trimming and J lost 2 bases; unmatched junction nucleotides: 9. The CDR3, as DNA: TGTGCCAGTAGTACCGTCACGGGACAGGGACCCTACGAGCAGTACTTC. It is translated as CASSTVTGQGPYEQYF.

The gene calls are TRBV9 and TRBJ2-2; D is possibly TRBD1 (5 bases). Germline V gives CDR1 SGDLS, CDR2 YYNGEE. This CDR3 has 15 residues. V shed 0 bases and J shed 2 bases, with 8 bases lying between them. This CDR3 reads CASSVVGLNTGELFF. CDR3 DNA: TGTGCCAGCAGCGTAGTGGGGCTTAACACCGGGGAGCTGTTTTTT.